This T cell receptor beta chain was documented in a study of shared clonotypes between healthy human individuals. Points from the study as a whole: Non-shared clonotypes were found to have lower generation probabilities than the clonotypes that were shared by all four of the sorted-subset donors. The study found about 5% of naive CD4 clonotypes shared across several donors.

The V and J ends lost 5 bases and 5 bases, in that order; junction bases with no gene match: 7. Germline CDR1 is SSHAT and CDR2 is FNYEAQ (reference sequence). The CDR3 is 14 amino acids. A note on this clone: Its cognate antigen is unknown.

TCRdb's table, derived via immunoSEQ multiplex PCR, lists solely in-frame clones and lacks some. Of hundreds of thousands of clones listed, roughly 73% are singletons. Participating donors were healthy, HIV-negative adults free of recent acute infections or vaccinations. A CD45RA+ naive subset and a CD45RA-negative memory subset were split from CD4+ cells. The source material was memory CD4+ T cells sorted from blood. Described subset: CD45RA-negative fraction. This TCR was recovered from a woman in her twenties or thirties in good health. The chain recombines TRBV7-7 with TRBJ2-3; TRBD1 matches 7 bases. In DNA, the CDR3 is TGTGCCAGCAGCCGGACAGGCCAGGGAGATACGCAGTATTTT. Amino acid sequence: CASSRTGQGDTQYF.